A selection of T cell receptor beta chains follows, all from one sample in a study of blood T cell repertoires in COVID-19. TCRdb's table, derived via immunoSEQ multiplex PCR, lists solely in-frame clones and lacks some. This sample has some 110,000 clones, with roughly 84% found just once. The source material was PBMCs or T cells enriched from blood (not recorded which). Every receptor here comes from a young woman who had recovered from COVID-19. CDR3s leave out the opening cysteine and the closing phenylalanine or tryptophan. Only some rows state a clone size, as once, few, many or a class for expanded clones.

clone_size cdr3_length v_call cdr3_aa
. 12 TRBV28 ASTLQGPKYEQY
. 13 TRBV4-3 ASSPDQGKNTEAF
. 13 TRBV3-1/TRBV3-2 ASSHSQGSGNTIY
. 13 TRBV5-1 ASSSTRTGHDEQY
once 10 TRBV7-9 ASSLGQNEQY
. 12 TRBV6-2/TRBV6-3 ASSRTLAKNIQY
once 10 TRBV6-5 ASSRLNTEAF
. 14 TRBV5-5 ASSPVAGGPTDTQY
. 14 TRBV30 AWSRTGGGSGNTIY
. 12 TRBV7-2 ASSLALGTNEQY
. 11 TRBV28 ASSLGLVKTQY
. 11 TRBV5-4 ASSWSGQETQY
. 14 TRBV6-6 ASRPGQGGPNYGYT
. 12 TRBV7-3 ASSLTSASGELF
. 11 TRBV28 ASSLGMNYGYT
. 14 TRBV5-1 ASSLGSPTGKETQY
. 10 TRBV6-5 ASSKRQGREY
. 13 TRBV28 ASITGSSYNSPLH
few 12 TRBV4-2 ASSSRLAGNEQF
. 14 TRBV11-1 ASSLAGGAFNYGYT
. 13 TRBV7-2 ASSRQSGRYNEQF
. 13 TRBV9 ASSVVAGYTDTQY
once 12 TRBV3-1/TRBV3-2 ASSQDGGATEAF
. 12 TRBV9 ASSVEPQNTEAF
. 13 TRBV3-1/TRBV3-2 ASSQDPRVQETQY
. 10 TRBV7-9 ASSRVREKLF